The 15 T cell receptor beta chains below come from one sample, sequenced in a study of cytomegalovirus exposure and HLA in healthy donors (dated by TCRdb to 2016 to 2017). Library prep was done by the immunoSEQ multiplex PCR assay. The multiplex PCR relied on a mix of 60 forward primers for TCR Vbeta segments and 13 reverse primers for TCR Jbeta segments. The source is immuneACCESS, and TCRdb retained only in-frame sequences with V and J called. Part of the clones is not carried over; for the studies checked, unresolved V genes explain less than half of this, and the remainder is unexplained. This sample's listing comprises more than 100,000 clones. The ten largest clonotypes hold 3% to 3.5% of the sample. The sample consisted of PBMCs. All receptors come from a man in his forties in good health and CMV-seronegative.

The chain carries TRBV18 and TRBJ2-3; D is undetermined. The CDR3 is 11 residues long. Trimming pared 3 bases from V and 6 bases from J, leaving 4 bases between. In germline, CDR1 is KGHSH, CDR2 LQKENI. The CDR3 nucleotides read TGTGCCAGCTCACCGGGCGATACGCAGTATTTT. The encoded protein is CASSPGDTQYF.

CDR3 amino acids: CASSIRVQGLGNQPQHF. CDR3 DNA sequence: TGTGCCAGTAGTATAAGGGTCCAGGGGTTGGGCAATCAGCCCCAGCATTTT. V and J are TRBV19 and TRBJ1-5, with D possibly being TRBD1 (6 bases). This CDR3 has 17 amino acids. Trimming took 2 bases from V and 2 from J, leaving 16 bases between them. CDR1 and CDR2 from the germline V gene are LNHDA and SQIVND (reference sequence).

The chain uses TRBV6-5 and TRBJ2-7, with D possibly matching TRBD2 (6 bases). The length of the CDR3 is 13 residues. Deletions cut 8 bases from V and 2 bases from J, with 13 bases between. Germline loops: CDR1 MNHEY, CDR2 SVGAGI. The CDR3 spells CASRPGGAYEQYF. As DNA, the CDR3 is TGTGCCAGCCGTCCCGGCGGGGCCTACGAGCAGTACTTC.

The rearrangement joins TRBV27 to TRBJ1-2; TRBD1 aligns across 8 bases. The germline V gene encodes CDR1 MNHEY and CDR2 SMNVEV (reference sequence). Trimming cost V 9 bases and J 8 bases; bases outside gene matches: 17. This CDR3 contains 15 residues. CDR3 protein: CASRPGQDLFRGYTF. The CDR3 DNA sequence: TGTGCCAGTCGACCGGGACAGGATCTTTTCAGGGGCTACACCTTC.

V gene TRBV7-9 combines with J gene TRBJ2-2, with D possibly being TRBD1 (5 bases). This CDR3 has 15 residues. The germline CDR1 and CDR2 sequences are SEHNR and FQNEAQ (reference sequence). V was cut by 4 bases and J by 0 bases, with 9 bases left in between. The CDR3: CASSSLTANTGELFF. CDR3 in DNA: TGTGCCAGCAGCTCCCTGACAGCGAACACCGGGGAGCTGTTTTTT.

V gene TRBV2 combines with J gene TRBJ1-1; no definite D call. The CDR3 length is 14 residues. CDR1 SNHLY and CDR2 FYNNEI come from the germline V gene. V was shortened by 4 bases and J by 1 base, with 10 bases between the two germline ends. CDR3 nucleotide sequence: TGTGCCAGCAGTGGGGCACGACAGAACACTGAAGCTTTCTTT. Translation: CASSGARQNTEAFF.

The V call is TRBV5-6, the J call TRBJ1-5, with 7 bases matching TRBD1. CDR1 is SGHDT, CDR2 YYEEEE, per germline. The V and J ends lost 1 base and 4 bases, in that order; junction bases with no gene match: 8. The CDR3 is made up of 16 amino acids. CDR3 DNA: TGTGCCAGCAGCTTGAATACGGGACAGCTAAATCAGCCCCAGCATTTT. Amino acids: CASSLNTGQLNQPQHF.

This chain links TRBV5-8 with TRBJ2-5, with 9 bases lining up with TRBD2. Germline V CDR1 and CDR2: SGHTS, YDEGEE. The CDR3 loop spans 14 amino acids. Unmatched junction bases numbered 4, after V lost 5 bases and J lost 2 bases. The DNA of the CDR3 is TGTGCCAGCAGGCCGGGACTAGCACAAGAGACCCAGTACTTC. Amino acids: CASRPGLAQETQYF.

The CDR3, as DNA: TGTGCCAGCTCCACCAGGGGGCGAGAGACCCAGTACTTC. This codes for CASSTRGRETQYF. V is TRBV27 and J is TRBJ2-5; the match to TRBD1 covers 8 bases. The CDR3 covers 13 residues. CDR1 and CDR2 (germline): MNHEY, SMNVEV (reference sequence). Unmatched junction bases numbered 6, after V lost 8 bases and J lost 4 bases.

CDR3 DNA sequence: TGCGCCAGCAGCCAAGGGGGAACCACAGGGTTTTCCTATAATTCACCCCTCCACTTT. It translates to CASSQGGTTGFSYNSPLHF. This sequence joins TRBV4-3 and TRBJ1-6, with a tentative D call TRBD1 (6 bases). Germline V gene data show CDR1 as LGHNA and CDR2 as YSLEER. The CDR3 runs 19 residues. The germline V and J ends were trimmed by 1 base and 1 base, with 17 bases remaining between them.

This chain uses TRBV27 with TRBJ1-1, with 10 bases aligning to TRBD1. This CDR3 comprises 16 residues. Per the germline V gene, CDR1 is MNHEY and CDR2 is SMNVEV (reference sequence). The V gene end was trimmed by 2 bases and the J gene end by 3 bases; junction bases not matched to a gene: 6. CDR3 residues: CASSLVGTGDDTEAFF. The CDR3 DNA reads as TGTGCCAGCAGTTTAGTTGGGACAGGGGATGACACTGAAGCTTTCTTT.

The chain uses TRBV2 and TRBJ1-6; the D is unclear. Per germline, CDR1 SNHLY and CDR2 FYNNEI. V shed 3 bases and J shed 6 bases, with 12 bases lying between them. The CDR3 totals 15 residues. In DNA form, the CDR3 reads TGTGCCAGCAGTGATGAGGTTCTACCTAATTCACCCCTCCACTTT. Translated, it gives CASSDEVLPNSPLHF.

The V call is TRBV2, the J call TRBJ2-1; D is possibly TRBD2 (5 bases). Germline V gene sequence: CDR1 SNHLY, CDR2 FYNNEI. V lost 2 bases to trimming and J lost 3 bases, with 14 bases between them. The CDR3 covers 16 residues. The CDR3 reads CASSEPGNWDYNEQFF. In nucleotides, the CDR3 is TGTGCCAGCAGTGAACCCGGGAATTGGGACTACAATGAGCAGTTCTTC.

The genes are TRBV27 and TRBJ2-4; 7 bases are shared with TRBD2. The V segment lost 3 bases and the J segment 5 bases; nucleotides outside the gene matches: 4. From germline, CDR1 is MNHEY and CDR2 SMNVEV (reference sequence). The CDR3 is 14 residues long. The CDR3, as DNA: TGTGCCAGCAGTTTTGGCGGGAGTGAAAACATTCAGTACTTC. It yields the protein CASSFGGSENIQYF.

A note on this clone: The sample carries other DNA sequences with the same CDR3. The chain recombines TRBV7-9 with TRBJ1-5; D perhaps matches TRBD1 (5 bases). Deletions cut 6 bases from V and 4 bases from J, with 10 bases between. The V gene's germline CDR1 is SEHNR and CDR2 FQNEAQ (reference sequence). The CDR3 runs to 13 residues. The CDR3 DNA follows: TGTGCCAGCAGTCTGGGACTAAATCAGCCCCAGCATTTT. Protein sequence: CASSLGLNQPQHF.